The next 4 T cell receptor beta chains were all read from a single sample in a study. Each CDR3 protein is one row after TCRdb ran MiXCR on the 5' RACE reads. The profile covers about 32,000 distinct CDR3 sequences, with 27% appearing a single time and under 3% taken by the ten largest. Tregs were sorted as CD4+CD25+CD127-/low cells. The sequenced material came from tumor-infiltrating Tregs sorted from the breast tumor. The receptors derive from a female donor with breast cancer.

J is TRBJ1-5 and V is TRBV20-1, with D possibly TRBD1 on 5 matching bases. From germline, CDR1 is DFQATT and CDR2 SNEGSKA (reference sequence). Trimming left V 5 bases short and J 6 bases short, with 11 bases between. This CDR3 contains 12 residues. DNA of the CDR3: TGCAGTGCTGCGCTGGGGGGTCAGCCCCAGCATTTT. It yields the protein CSAALGGQPQHF.

By share, this clonotype counts as medium-sized. The rearrangement links TRBV6-5 to TRBJ1-2; D perhaps matches TRBD1 (5 bases). The CDR3 consists of 16 residues. Trimming removed 0 bases at V and 6 bases at J, with 17 bases between. Germline CDR1 reads MNHEY; CDR2 reads SVGAGI. The CDR3 DNA reads TGTGCCAGCAGTTACTCGCCCAGTAAGAACAGGCATGGCTACACCTTC. Its protein product is CASSYSPSKNRHGYTF.

This clonotype occurred many times. The chain is built from TRBV4-1 and TRBJ2-1; 7 nucleotides line up with TRBD2. Germline CDR1 is MGHRA and CDR2 is YSYEKL. The ends lost 5 bases at V and 0 bases at J; junction bases unmatched: 10. CDR3 length equals 17 residues. For the CDR3, the DNA is TGCGCCAGCAGCAGAGGGAGGGGTGAAAGCTCCTACAATGAGCAGTTCTTC. Its translation is CASSRGRGESSYNEQFF.

This clonotype was observed at least ten times. V and J are TRBV6-2 or TRBV6-3 and TRBJ1-5, with TRBD1 matching 7 bases. The CDR3 is 16 residues long. The germline V gene encodes CDR1 MNHEY and CDR2 SVGEGT. V lost 6 bases and J lost 7; bases outside the gene matches: 15. CDR3 nucleotides: TGTGCCAGCAGCCCTTACGGACAGGCCGCAGGGCAGCCCCAGCATTTT. Protein: CASSPYGQAAGQPQHF.